The 6 T cell receptor beta chains listed next were all sequenced from one sample in a study of shared clonotypes between healthy human individuals (dated by TCRdb to between 2020 and 2021). The protocol used for the library was the immunoSEQ multiplex PCR assay. The source is immuneACCESS, and TCRdb retained only in-frame sequences with V and J called. Part of the clones is not carried over; for the studies checked, unresolved V genes explain less than half of this, and the remainder is unexplained. The sample data list over a million clones, and around 82% of these were observed just once. The top ten hold 0.52% of the sample. Sequencing used memory CD4+ T cells from PBMCs. Explained via the paper, the cell subset or site label denotes: CD45RA-negative fraction. These receptors all stem from a man in his late teens or twenties in good health. Some clones in this sample may be carry-over from other donors' samples.

This sequence joins TRBV29-1 and TRBJ1-1; possibly TRBD1 for D (5 bases). Germline assignment: CDR1 SQVTM and CDR2 ANQGSEA. CDR3 length: 17 amino acids. The V gene lost 5 bases and the J gene lost 1 base, with 23 bases spanning the gap. Here the CDR3 DNA reads TGCAGCGTTATCAGCATGGGACGAACCGAAGGGAACACTGAAGCTTTCTTT. Translation: CSVISMGRTEGNTEAFF.

The rearrangement links TRBV27 to TRBJ1-5, with TRBD1 as a possible D gene (5 bases). Germline CDR1 MNHEY, CDR2 SMNVEV (reference sequence). CDR3 length: 14 residues. Trimming pared 3 bases from V and 6 bases from J, leaving 12 bases between. CDR3 sequence reads: CASSFSRDGQPQHF. The CDR3 nucleotides are TGTGCCAGCAGTTTTAGCAGGGACGGTCAGCCCCAGCATTTT.

This clone was seen only once. The rearrangement uses TRBV7-2 and TRBJ1-2, with a weak D call TRBD1 (6 bases). V was shortened by 1 base and J by 2 bases, with 17 bases between the two germline ends. Germline V lookup: CDR1 SGHTA, CDR2 FQGNSA. The CDR3 extends over 17 amino acids. In DNA, the CDR3 is TGTGCCAGCAGCTTAGTTTATCGAGGGGGTTTAAACTATGGCTACACCTTC. Encoded protein: CASSLVYRGGLNYGYTF.

J is TRBJ1-2 and V is TRBV5-1; TRBD1 matches 8 bases. The V gene end was trimmed by 4 bases and the J gene end by 5 bases; junction bases not matched to a gene: 13. CDR1 and CDR2 (germline): SGHRS, YFSETQ. There are 16 residues in the CDR3. Here the CDR3 DNA reads TGCGCCAGCAGCATGGGGGGACAGGCCACCCGGTATGGCTACACCTTC. It is translated as CASSMGGQATRYGYTF.

J is TRBJ1-1 and V is TRBV4-1; TRBD1 is a possible D gene (6 bases). Looked up from germline, CDR1 is MGHRA and CDR2 is YSYEKL. V dropped 7 bases and J dropped 1 base, with 10 bases sitting between them. The CDR3 covers 13 residues. CDR3 amino acids: CASNEQGNTEAFF. Written as DNA, the CDR3 is TGCGCCAGCAACGAACAGGGGAACACTGAAGCTTTCTTT.

This clone came up a few times. The chain links TRBV19 to TRBJ2-1; D possibly uses TRBD1 or TRBD2 (5 bases each). Germline CDR1 LNHDA, CDR2 SQIVND (reference sequence). The CDR3 consists of 16 residues. V was cut by 8 bases and J by 4 bases, with 21 bases left in between. CDR3 residues: CASSGTGTVEYNEQFF. The CDR3 nucleotides read TGTGCCAGTTCCGGGACCGGGACGGTGGAATACAATGAGCAGTTCTTC.